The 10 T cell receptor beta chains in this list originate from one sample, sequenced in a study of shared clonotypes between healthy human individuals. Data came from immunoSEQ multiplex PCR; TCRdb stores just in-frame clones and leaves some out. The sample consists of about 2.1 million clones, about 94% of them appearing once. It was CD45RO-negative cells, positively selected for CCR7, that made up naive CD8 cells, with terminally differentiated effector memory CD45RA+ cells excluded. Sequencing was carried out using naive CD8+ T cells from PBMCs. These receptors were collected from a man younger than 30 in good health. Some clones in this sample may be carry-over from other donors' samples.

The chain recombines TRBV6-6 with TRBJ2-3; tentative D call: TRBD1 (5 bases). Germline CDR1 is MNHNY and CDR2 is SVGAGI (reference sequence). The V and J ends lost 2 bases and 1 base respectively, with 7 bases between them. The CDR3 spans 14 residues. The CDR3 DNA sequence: TGTGCCAGCAGTTACGGGGCCCGCACAGATACGCAGTATTTT. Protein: CASSYGARTDTQYF.

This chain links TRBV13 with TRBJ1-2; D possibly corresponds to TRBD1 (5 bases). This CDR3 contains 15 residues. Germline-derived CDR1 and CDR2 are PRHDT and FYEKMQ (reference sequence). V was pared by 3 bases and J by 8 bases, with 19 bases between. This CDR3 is CASSFRDGLAQGYTF. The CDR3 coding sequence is TGTGCCAGCAGCTTTCGGGACGGATTAGCCCAGGGCTACACCTTC.

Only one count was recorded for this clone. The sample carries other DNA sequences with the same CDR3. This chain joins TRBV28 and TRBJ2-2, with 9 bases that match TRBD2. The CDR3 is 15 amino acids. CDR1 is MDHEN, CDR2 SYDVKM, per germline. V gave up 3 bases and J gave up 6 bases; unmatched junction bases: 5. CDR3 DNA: TGTGCCAGCAGTTTGATGGCGGGAGGGGCCGGGGAGCTGTTTTTT. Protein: CASSLMAGGAGELFF.

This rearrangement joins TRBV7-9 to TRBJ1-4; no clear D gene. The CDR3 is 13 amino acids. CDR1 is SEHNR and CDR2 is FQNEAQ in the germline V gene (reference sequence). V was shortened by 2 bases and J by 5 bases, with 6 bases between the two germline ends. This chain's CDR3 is CASSLSRNEKLFF. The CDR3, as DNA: TGTGCCAGCAGCTTAAGTCGAAATGAAAAACTGTTTTTT.

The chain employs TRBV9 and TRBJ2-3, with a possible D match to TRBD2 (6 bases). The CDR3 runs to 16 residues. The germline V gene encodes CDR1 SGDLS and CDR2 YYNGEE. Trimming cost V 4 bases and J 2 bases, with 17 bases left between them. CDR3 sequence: CASSHSGGTPTDTQYF. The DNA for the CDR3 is TGTGCCAGCAGCCACTCCGGCGGGACTCCCACAGATACGCAGTATTTT.

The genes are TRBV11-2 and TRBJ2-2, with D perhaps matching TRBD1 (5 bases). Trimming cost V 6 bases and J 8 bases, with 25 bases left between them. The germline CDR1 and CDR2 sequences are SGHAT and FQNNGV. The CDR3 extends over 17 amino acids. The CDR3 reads CASRMHRAGWGTGELFF. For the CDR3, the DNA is TGTGCCAGCAGGATGCACCGGGCAGGGTGGGGAACTGGGGAGCTGTTTTTT.

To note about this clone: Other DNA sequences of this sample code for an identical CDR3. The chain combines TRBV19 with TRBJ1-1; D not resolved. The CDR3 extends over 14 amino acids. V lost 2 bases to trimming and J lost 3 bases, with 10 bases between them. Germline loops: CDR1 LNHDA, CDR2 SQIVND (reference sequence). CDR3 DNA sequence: TGTGCCAGTAGTATACGGGGAAGGGACACTGAAGCTTTCTTT. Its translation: CASSIRGRDTEAFF. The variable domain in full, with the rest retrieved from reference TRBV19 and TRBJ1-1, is DGGITQSPKYLFRKEGQNVTLSCEQNLNHDAMYWYRQDPGQGLRLIYYSQIVNDFQKGDIAEGYSVSREKKESFPLTVTSAQKNPTAFYLCASSIRGRDTEAFFGQGTRLTVV.

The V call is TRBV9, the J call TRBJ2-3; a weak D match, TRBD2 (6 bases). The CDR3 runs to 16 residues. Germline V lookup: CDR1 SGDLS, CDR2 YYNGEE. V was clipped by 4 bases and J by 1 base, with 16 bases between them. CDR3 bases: TGTGCCAGCAGCACAGGACGGGCTAGCGGCACAGATACGCAGTATTTT. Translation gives CASSTGRASGTDTQYF.

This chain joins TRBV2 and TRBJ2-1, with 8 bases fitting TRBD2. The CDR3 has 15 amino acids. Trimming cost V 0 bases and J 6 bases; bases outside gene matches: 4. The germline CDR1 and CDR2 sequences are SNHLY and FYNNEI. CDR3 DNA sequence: TGTGCCAGCAGTGAAGCCAGCGGGAGTGGCAATGAGCAGTTCTTC. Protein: CASSEASGSGNEQFF. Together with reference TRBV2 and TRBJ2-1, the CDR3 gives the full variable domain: EPEVTQTPSHQVTQMGQEVILRCVPISNHLYFYWYRQILGQKVEFLVSFYNNEISEKSEIFDDQFSVERPDGSNFTLKIRSTKLEDSAMYFCASSEASGSGNEQFFGPGTRLTVL.

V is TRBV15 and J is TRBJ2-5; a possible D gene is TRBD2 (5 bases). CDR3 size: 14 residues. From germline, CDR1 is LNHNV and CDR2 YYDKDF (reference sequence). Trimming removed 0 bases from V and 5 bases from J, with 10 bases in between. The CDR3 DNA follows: TGTGCCACCAGCAGAGACGAGGGTTGGGAGACCCAGTACTTC. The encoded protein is CATSRDEGWETQYF.